This T cell receptor beta chain was sequenced in a study of blood T cell repertoires in COVID-19. The overall study: Italy, Spain and the United States were the sources of the convalescent and acute COVID-19 samples. Nucleic acid was either cDNA or gDNA, and it came from T cells, B-cell-depleted T cells, or PBMCs.

Germline assignment: CDR1 SGHNT and CDR2 YYREEE (reference sequence). V was pared by 1 base and J by 0 bases, with 1 base of the junction left unmatched. This CDR3 comprises 15 residues. Original methodology: How many nucleated cells were present was estimated from reference gene primer amplification. Only in-frame clones appear in the TCRdb table, and some are missing; sequencing was by immunoSEQ multiplex PCR. That table gives V, J and clone size, and the DNA gave D and trimming. The sample carries roughly 310,000 clones, 75% to 90% recorded once. One Seattle source followed patients from active infection through their disease course.

The receptor's source is a woman aged 25 to 39 with COVID-19, enrolled during active disease. The genes are TRBV5-4 and TRBJ1-3; 7 bases map to TRBD1. The source material was peripheral blood. For the CDR3, the DNA is TGTGCCAGCAGCTTGTACAGGGGCTCTGGAAACACCATATATTTT. It codes for CASSLYRGSGNTIYF.